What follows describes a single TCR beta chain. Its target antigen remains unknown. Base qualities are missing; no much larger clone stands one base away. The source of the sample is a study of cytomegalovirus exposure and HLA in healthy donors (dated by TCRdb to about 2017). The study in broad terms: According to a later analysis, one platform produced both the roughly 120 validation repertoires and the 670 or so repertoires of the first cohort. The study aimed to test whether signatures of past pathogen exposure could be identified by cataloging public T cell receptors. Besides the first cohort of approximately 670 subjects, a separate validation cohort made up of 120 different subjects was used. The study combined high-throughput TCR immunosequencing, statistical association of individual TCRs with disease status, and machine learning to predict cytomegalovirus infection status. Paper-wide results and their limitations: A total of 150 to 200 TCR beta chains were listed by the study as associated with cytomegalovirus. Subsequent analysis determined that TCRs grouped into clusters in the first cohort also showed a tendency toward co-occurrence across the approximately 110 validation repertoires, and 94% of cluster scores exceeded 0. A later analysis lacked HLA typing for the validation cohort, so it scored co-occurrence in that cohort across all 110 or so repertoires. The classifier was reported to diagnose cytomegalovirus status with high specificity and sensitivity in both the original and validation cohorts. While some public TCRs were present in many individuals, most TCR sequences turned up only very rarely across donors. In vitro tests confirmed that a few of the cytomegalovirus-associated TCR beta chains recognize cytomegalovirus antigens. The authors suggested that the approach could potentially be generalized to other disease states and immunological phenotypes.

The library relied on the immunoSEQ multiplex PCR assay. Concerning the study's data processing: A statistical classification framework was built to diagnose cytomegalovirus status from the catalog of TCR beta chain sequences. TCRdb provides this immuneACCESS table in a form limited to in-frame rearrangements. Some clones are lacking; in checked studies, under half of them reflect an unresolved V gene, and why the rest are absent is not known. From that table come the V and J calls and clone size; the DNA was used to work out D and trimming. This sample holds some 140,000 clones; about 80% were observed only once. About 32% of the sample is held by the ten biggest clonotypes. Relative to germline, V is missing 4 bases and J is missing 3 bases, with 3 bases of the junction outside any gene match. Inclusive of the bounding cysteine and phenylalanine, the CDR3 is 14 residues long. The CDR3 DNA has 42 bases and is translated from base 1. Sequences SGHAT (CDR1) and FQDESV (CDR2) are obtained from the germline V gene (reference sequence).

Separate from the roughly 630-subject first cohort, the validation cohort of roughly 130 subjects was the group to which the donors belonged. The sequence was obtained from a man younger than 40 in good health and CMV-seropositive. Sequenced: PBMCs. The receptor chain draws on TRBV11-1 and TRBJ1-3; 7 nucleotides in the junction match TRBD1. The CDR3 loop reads CASSSTGFGNTIYF. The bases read TGTGCCAGCAGCTCGACAGGGTTTGGAAACACCATATATTTT.